The 15 T cell receptor beta chains listed next were all sequenced from one sample in a study of T cells in Graves' hyperthyroidism and ophthalmopathy. TCR beta CDR3 region amplification was performed from RNA transcripts. In the first-round RT-PCR of the TCR CDR3, the HTBI primer set was used. TCRdb recomputed calls from the multiplex PCR reads with MiXCR, one row per CDR3 protein. This sample yields about 560,000 distinct CDR3 sequences, of which approximately 14% are seen a single time; roughly 14% belongs to the top ten. The sample taken for sequencing was blood. The receptors here all came from a woman in her forties with Graves' hyperthyroidism.

The sample holds many counts of this clonotype. The CDR3, as DNA: TGTGCCTGGAGCCCGGGACAGGGGAGATCACCCCTCCACTTT. It is translated as CAWSPGQGRSPLHF. The rearrangement uses TRBV30 and TRBJ1-6; 10 bases match TRBD1. Losses at the gene ends were 3 bases for V and 10 bases for J; bases not matched to a gene: 6. The CDR3 is made up of 14 amino acids. From germline, CDR1 is GTSNPN and CDR2 SVGIG (reference sequence).

The chain joins TRBV19 to TRBJ1-5; D gene unclear. Trimming pared 5 bases from V and 0 bases from J, leaving 11 bases between. The germline CDR1 and CDR2 sequences are LNHDA and SQIVND (reference sequence). This CDR3 is 15 amino acids long. The CDR3 DNA is TGTGCCAGTAGTGCACAGCGTTTTAGCAATCAGCCCCAGCATTTT. It is translated as CASSAQRFSNQPQHF.

This clonotype was observed a few times. The chain joins TRBV6-1 to TRBJ2-3, with D possibly matching TRBD2 (5 bases). This CDR3 comprises 13 residues. V was pared by 5 bases and J by 3 bases, with 9 bases between. Germline CDR1 reads MNHNS; CDR2 reads SASEGT. The CDR3 spells CASSQLATDTQYF. DNA of the CDR3: TGTGCCAGCAGTCAATTAGCGACAGATACGCAGTATTTT.

This clonotype showed up many times. The rearrangement joins TRBV18 to TRBJ2-7; the D is unclear. Trimming took off 6 bases at V and 6 bases at J, with 15 bases between the two ends. The CDR3 loop spans 13 amino acids. Looked up from germline, CDR1 is KGHSH and CDR2 is LQKENI. CDR3 sequence reads: CASSPTKNGEQYF. The CDR3 DNA reads TGTGCCAGCTCGCCGACAAAAAATGGCGAGCAGTACTTC.

J is TRBJ2-1 and V is TRBV11-2; D possibly corresponds to TRBD2 (6 bases). The CDR3 length is 15 residues. Per germline, CDR1 SGHAT and CDR2 FQNNGV. V shed 6 bases and J shed 8 bases, with 20 bases lying between them. CDR3 bases: TGTGCCAGCAGTCCCCCGGGACTGCGTAACGATGAGCAGTTCTTC. This codes for CASSPPGLRNDEQFF. Complete variable domain (other parts from reference TRBV11-2 and TRBJ2-1): EAGVAQSPRYKIIEKRQSVAFWCNPISGHATLYWYQQILGQGPKLLIQFQNNGVVDDSQLPKDRFSAERLKGVDSTLKIQPAKLEDSAVYLCASSPPGLRNDEQFFGPGTRLTVL.

This clonotype was observed at least ten times. The chain has TRBV10-2 and TRBJ2-7, with TRBD1 as a possible D gene (6 bases). This CDR3 region has 15 residues. CDR1 WSHSY and CDR2 SAAADI come from the germline V gene. V lost 3 bases and J 0 bases, leaving 12 bases between the germline ends. The CDR3 loop reads CASSDRTESSYEQYF. CDR3 nucleotides: TGCGCCAGCAGTGATAGGACAGAGAGCTCCTACGAGCAGTACTTC.

This clonotype was detected a few times. The chain combines TRBV28 with TRBJ2-3; 8 bases match TRBD1. Germline V gene sequence: CDR1 MDHEN, CDR2 SYDVKM. This CDR3 is built from 16 residues. V lost 3 bases to trimming and J lost 3 bases; unmatched junction nucleotides: 8. CDR3 sequence reads: CASSFADRDRTDTQYF. CDR3 DNA: TGTGCCAGCAGTTTCGCGGACAGGGATCGTACAGATACGCAGTATTTT. Full variable domain (outside the CDR3, taken from reference TRBV28 and TRBJ2-3): DVKVTQSSRYLVKRTGEKVFLECVQDMDHENMFWYRQDPGLGLRLIYFSYDVKMKEKGDIPEGYSVSREKKERFSLILESASTNQTSMYLCASSFADRDRTDTQYFGPGTRLTVL.

The chain recombines TRBV6-1 with TRBJ1-1, with 9 bases lining up with TRBD1. This CDR3 is 14 amino acids long. The germline gives CDR1 MNHNS, CDR2 SASEGT. V lost 7 bases to trimming and J lost 4 bases; unmatched junction nucleotides: 7. The chain's CDR3 is CASKIHRGLTEAFF. The CDR3, as DNA: TGTGCCAGCAAAATACACAGGGGGCTCACTGAAGCTTTCTTT.

This clonotype was observed at least ten times. V and J are TRBV3-1 and TRBJ2-7; 8 bases align to TRBD2. The CDR3 has 16 amino acids. Germline V lookup: CDR1 LGHDT, CDR2 YNNKEL (reference sequence). Losses at the gene ends were 4 bases for V and 2 bases for J; bases not matched to a gene: 10. CDR3 nucleotide sequence: TGTGCCAGCAGCCCCAATTCGGGAGGGTCCCCCTACGAGCAGTACTTC. As protein: CASSPNSGGSPYEQYF.

The V call is TRBV28, the J call TRBJ2-2; D is perhaps TRBD1 (5 bases). The V end lost 5 bases, the J end lost 3 bases, and 10 bases lay between the germline ends. The CDR3 sequence is 14 residues long. Germline V CDR1 and CDR2: MDHEN, SYDVKM. The CDR3 reads CASSVDSDTGELFF. CDR3 nucleotides: TGTGCCAGCAGTGTAGACAGTGACACCGGGGAGCTGTTTTTT.

This clonotype was detected many times. V gene TRBV20-1 combines with J gene TRBJ2-3; TRBD2 might be the D (5 bases). The length of the CDR3 is 13 residues. V was shortened by 4 bases and J by 0 bases, with 8 bases between the two germline ends. Germline CDR1 DFQATT, CDR2 SNEGSKA (reference sequence). The CDR3 DNA is TGCAGTGCTAAAAGCGGAAGCACAGATACGCAGTATTTT. This sequence encodes CSAKSGSTDTQYF.

In its sample, this clonotype was seen a few times. The J gene is TRBJ1-2, the V gene TRBV27, with a weak D call TRBD1 (6 bases). V lost 8 bases to trimming and J lost 3 bases, with 16 bases between them. Germline V CDR1 and CDR2: MNHEY, SMNVEV (reference sequence). The CDR3 loop spans 14 amino acids. The CDR3 loop reads CASGGSTGHYGYTF. DNA of the CDR3: TGTGCCAGCGGTGGTTCGACAGGTCACTATGGCTACACCTTC.

CDR3 in amino acids: CASSVSGSLYQETQYF. The DNA for the CDR3 is TGTGCCAGCAGTGTAAGCGGGAGCCTGTACCAAGAGACCCAGTACTTC. The genes are TRBV6-1 and TRBJ2-5, with 8 bases lining up with TRBD2. CDR1 and CDR2 from the germline V gene are MNHNS and SASEGT. V shed 4 bases, J shed 0 bases, and the junction held 7 bases outside the gene matches. This CDR3 contains 16 residues.

This clonotype was observed at least ten times. The chain links TRBV18 to TRBJ2-5, with D tentatively TRBD2 (5 bases). The length of the CDR3 is 15 residues. Germline CDR1 is KGHSH and CDR2 is LQKENI. V shed 0 bases and J shed 6 bases, with 14 bases lying between them. CDR3 region: CASSPPISGGQTQYF. Written as DNA, the CDR3 is TGTGCCAGCTCACCACCAATCAGTGGCGGGCAGACCCAGTACTTC. The full variable domain, rest sourced from reference TRBV18 and TRBJ2-5, is NAGVMQNPRHLVRRRGQEARLRCSPMKGHSHVYWYRQLPEEGLKFMVYLQKENIIDESGMPKERFSAEFPKEGPSILRIQQVVRGDSAAYFCASSPPISGGQTQYFGPGTRLLVL.

The CDR3 nucleotides are TGTGCCAGCAGTTACCCTGGAAAGGCAGATACGCAGTATTTT. This sequence encodes CASSYPGKADTQYF. The chain uses TRBV6-5 and TRBJ2-3, with no clear D. V was pared by 2 bases and J by 4 bases, with 10 bases between. This CDR3 is built from 14 residues. Germline lookup yields CDR1 MNHEY and CDR2 SVGAGI.